A single sample gave rise to the 26 T cell receptor beta chains below, sequenced in a study of blood T cell repertoires in COVID-19. Repertoires were generated with immunoSEQ multiplex PCR, while TCRdb's copy carries only in-frame clones and drops some. This sample carries roughly 180,000 clones, roughly 81% of them seen once, and the ten largest clones take approximately 12%. The specimen sequenced was peripheral blood. The receptors come from a woman over 75 with COVID-19, enrolled during active disease.

A few counts support this clone. The CDR3 sequence: CTEGTGRCVRGNTIYF. The DNA for the CDR3 is TGTACGGAGGGGACAGGGAGATGTGTGCGGGGAAACACCATATATTTT. The V call is TRBV19, the J call TRBJ1-3; 9 nucleotides line up with TRBD1. The CDR3 consists of 16 residues. Germline CDR1 reads LNHDA; CDR2 reads SQIVND (reference sequence).

The genes are TRBV7-6 and TRBJ1-6, with a tentative D call TRBD1 (5 bases). Germline V gene data show CDR1 as SGHVS and CDR2 as FNYEAQ. The CDR3 extends over 16 amino acids. V was trimmed by 5 bases and J by 6 bases, leaving 17 bases between them. Here the CDR3 reads CASSPRPLGGNSPLHF. In DNA form, the CDR3 reads TGTGCCAGCAGCCCCCGTCCGCTGGGGGGTAATTCACCCCTCCACTTT.

V gene TRBV5-1 combines with J gene TRBJ2-7; 7 bases line up with TRBD2. The CDR3 sequence is 15 residues long. Germline V lookup: CDR1 SGHRS, CDR2 YFSETQ. The trim removed 4 bases at V and 6 bases at J, leaving 13 bases unmatched. CDR3 amino acids: CASSPGGGEPREQYF. The CDR3 DNA reads as TGCGCCAGCAGCCCGGGAGGAGGGGAACCGCGCGAGCAGTACTTC. The full variable domain, completed using reference TRBV5-1 and TRBJ2-7, is KAGVTQTPRYLIKTRGQQVTLSCSPISGHRSVSWYQQTPGQGLQFLFEYFSETQRNKGNFPGRFSGRQFSNSRSEMNVSTLELGDSALYLCASSPGGGEPREQYFGPGTRLTVT.

The V call is TRBV2, the J call TRBJ2-4; TRBD2 is a possible D gene (5 bases). The CDR3 is 15 amino acids. Per germline, CDR1 SNHLY and CDR2 FYNNEI. V was clipped by 6 bases and J by 3 bases, with 15 bases between them. The CDR3 coding sequence is TGTGCCAGCAGCAAATTCGGGGAAGACAAAAACATTCAGTACTTC. Encoded protein: CASSKFGEDKNIQYF.

The V call is TRBV19, the J call TRBJ1-1, with D unresolved. V lost 4 bases and J 5 bases, leaving 17 bases between the germline ends. The CDR3 sequence is 15 residues long. Germline CDR1 reads LNHDA; CDR2 reads SQIVND (reference sequence). Here the CDR3 reads CASSTPHEGQTEAFF. The CDR3 DNA sequence: TGTGCCAGTAGTACACCTCATGAGGGTCAAACTGAAGCTTTCTTT.

This chain connects TRBV18 to TRBJ1-2; D is perhaps TRBD1 (5 bases). Germline assignment: CDR1 KGHSH and CDR2 LQKENI. V lost 4 bases, J lost 3 bases, and 12 bases lay in between. CDR3 size: 14 residues. CDR3 loop: CASSQGAGDYGYTF. The CDR3 DNA reads TGTGCCAGCTCACAAGGGGCTGGGGACTATGGCTACACCTTC. Full variable domain (remainder filled in from reference TRBV18 and TRBJ1-2): NAGVMQNPRHLVRRRGQEARLRCSPMKGHSHVYWYRQLPEEGLKFMVYLQKENIIDESGMPKERFSAEFPKEGPSILRIQQVVRGDSAAYFCASSQGAGDYGYTFGSGTRLTVV.

In its sample, this clone was seen once. The rearrangement uses TRBV4-1 and TRBJ2-1; the D is unclear. V gave up 1 base and J gave up 0 bases, with 7 bases separating them. The CDR3 totals 15 residues. Germline loops: CDR1 MGHRA, CDR2 YSYEKL. The CDR3 region has the DNA TGCGCCAGCAGCCAAGGCGCGGACTCCTACAATGAGCAGTTCTTC. Translated, it gives CASSQGADSYNEQFF.

The CDR3 region is CASSFISGANVLTF. The CDR3 DNA sequence: TGTGCCAGCAGTTTTATCTCTGGGGCCAACGTCCTGACTTTC. The V gene is TRBV6-2 or TRBV6-3, the J gene TRBJ2-6; D unresolved. V gave up 4 bases and J gave up 0 bases, with 4 bases separating them. The germline V gene has CDR1 MNHEY and CDR2 SVGEGT. The CDR3 is made up of 14 amino acids.

This chain joins TRBV5-1 and TRBJ1-1; 7 bases match TRBD1. The trim removed 2 bases at V and 8 bases at J, leaving 6 bases unmatched. This CDR3 spans 13 amino acids. Germline lookup yields CDR1 SGHRS and CDR2 YFSETQ. CDR3 nucleotides: TGCGCCAGCAGCTTATCCGCGGACAGGGAAGCTTTCTTT. This sequence encodes CASSLSADREAFF. The whole variable domain, remainder taken from reference TRBV5-1 and TRBJ1-1, is KAGVTQTPRYLIKTRGQQVTLSCSPISGHRSVSWYQQTPGQGLQFLFEYFSETQRNKGNFPGRFSGRQFSNSRSEMNVSTLELGDSALYLCASSLSADREAFFGQGTRLTVV.

The rearrangement uses TRBV29-1 and TRBJ2-3; 7 bases are shared with TRBD2. V shed 3 bases, J shed 6 bases, and the junction held 9 bases outside the gene matches. CDR1 SQVTM and CDR2 ANQGSEA come from the germline V gene. This CDR3 region has 14 residues. CDR3 loop: CSVDREVGSDTQYF. As DNA, the CDR3 is TGCAGCGTTGACCGGGAGGTCGGGTCTGATACGCAGTATTTT.

V is TRBV5-4 and J is TRBJ2-3, with D tentatively TRBD1 (6 bases). Trimming shortened V by 5 bases and J by 6 bases, and 13 bases separated the two germline ends. There are 13 residues in the CDR3. Looked up from germline, CDR1 is SGHNT and CDR2 is YYREEE (reference sequence). Written as DNA, the CDR3 is TGTGCCAGCAGTCATACAGGGTCCGATACGCAGTATTTT. Protein: CASSHTGSDTQYF.

This clone was counted a single time. The J gene is TRBJ2-7, the V gene TRBV7-6; 14 bases map to TRBD2. CDR1 and CDR2 (germline): SGHVS, FNYEAQ. The CDR3 covers 21 residues. V dropped 0 bases and J dropped 0; count of bases not matched to a gene: 13. For the CDR3, the DNA is TGTGCCAGCAGCTTAGCGGGGTTTGGGACTAGCGGGAGCCCCTTCTCCTACGAGCAGTACTTC. Protein: CASSLAGFGTSGSPFSYEQYF.

CDR3: CASSSRTSGGVDTQYF. Written as DNA, the CDR3 is TGTGCCAGCAGCTCCCGGACTAGCGGGGGGGTTGATACGCAGTATTTT. The rearrangement uses TRBV7-3 and TRBJ2-3; the match to TRBD2 covers 15 bases. Losses at the gene ends were 4 bases for V and 6 bases for J; bases not matched to a gene: 5. Germline V gene sequence: CDR1 SGHTA, CDR2 FQGTGA. There are 16 residues in the CDR3.

Only one count was recorded for this clone. The chain couples TRBV5-5 to TRBJ2-7; 9 bases line up with TRBD1. The CDR3 length is 16 residues. Germline values: CDR1 SGHKS, CDR2 YYEKEE (reference sequence). The V segment lost 2 bases and the J segment 3 bases; nucleotides outside the gene matches: 9. The CDR3 spells CASSFPTGGSDYEQYF. The CDR3 region has the DNA TGTGCCAGCAGCTTCCCGACAGGGGGGTCCGACTACGAGCAGTACTTC.

The chain links TRBV5-6 to TRBJ1-2; 9 nucleotides align to TRBD1. The germline V gene has CDR1 SGHDT and CDR2 YYEEEE. Trimming at V came to 4 bases and at J to 4 bases, leaving 8 bases not matched to a gene. This CDR3 spans 15 amino acids. The CDR3 DNA sequence: TGTGCCAGCAGCCCCTTGGACAGGGGTGGCTATGGCTACACCTTC. It specifies CASSPLDRGGYGYTF.

The CDR3 reads CASSPNYNYEQYF. The CDR3 nucleotides read TGTGCCAGCAGTCCCAACTATAACTACGAGCAGTACTTC. The V call is TRBV27, the J call TRBJ2-7; D is ambiguous. Trimming removed 5 bases from V and 3 bases from J, with 11 bases in between. CDR3 length: 13 amino acids. Germline V gene sequence: CDR1 MNHEY, CDR2 SMNVEV (reference sequence).

This clone came up a few times. The chain recombines TRBV5-4 with TRBJ1-2; possible D gene TRBD1, 5 bases. The length of the CDR3 is 15 residues. The ends were cut back, 4 bases at V and 0 bases at J, with 13 bases in the middle. Germline V gives CDR1 SGHNT, CDR2 YYREEE (reference sequence). The CDR3 spells CASSPGVLPNYGYTF. Written as DNA, the CDR3 is TGTGCCAGCAGCCCGGGGGTCCTTCCTAACTATGGCTACACCTTC.

With regard to this clone: This same CDR3 is encoded by further DNA sequences in the sample. This chain joins TRBV5-4 and TRBJ1-3; D remains ambiguous. The CDR3 is 15 amino acids. The V gene lost 0 bases and the J gene lost 0 bases, with 7 bases spanning the gap. The germline gives CDR1 SGHNT, CDR2 YYREEE (reference sequence). The CDR3 loop reads CASSLGTGSGNTIYF. Written as DNA, the CDR3 is TGTGCCAGCAGCTTGGGGACTGGCTCTGGAAACACCATATATTTT.

This clone was counted a few times. The CDR3 DNA sequence: TGCGCCAGCAGCCAAGGCAAGACAGGTCCCTATGGCTACACCTTC. Protein: CASSQGKTGPYGYTF. This chain uses TRBV4-3 with TRBJ1-2, with a tentative D call TRBD1 (6 bases). CDR3 length equals 15 residues. Trimming shortened V by 1 base and J by 4 bases, and 13 bases separated the two germline ends. CDR1 LGHNA and CDR2 YSLEER come from the germline V gene.

The chain has TRBV19 and TRBJ1-5; tentatively, D is TRBD1 (6 bases). V was pared by 7 bases and J by 3 bases, with 13 bases between. The CDR3 runs 14 residues. Germline V gene data show CDR1 as LNHDA and CDR2 as SQIVND (reference sequence). CDR3 loop: CASTSGQNNQPQHF. The CDR3 DNA sequence: TGTGCCAGTACCTCCGGACAGAACAATCAGCCCCAGCATTTT.

The chain uses TRBV6-2 or TRBV6-3 and TRBJ2-7, with a weak D call TRBD1 (5 bases). V was clipped by 6 bases and J by 2 bases, with 8 bases between them. Germline CDR1 is MNHEY and CDR2 is SVGEGT. This CDR3 is built from 12 residues. The CDR3 coding sequence is TGTGCCAGCAGCCCACAGGCCTACGAGCAGTACTTC. Protein: CASSPQAYEQYF.

This chain uses TRBV2 with TRBJ2-7, with D tentatively TRBD1 (5 bases). Trimming took off 3 bases at V and 3 bases at J, with 6 bases between the two ends. CDR3 length: 12 residues. Germline assignment: CDR1 SNHLY and CDR2 FYNNEI. The CDR3 region has the DNA TGTGCCAGCAGTGAGCAGGGCTACGAGCAGTACTTC. Translating it yields CASSEQGYEQYF.

The chain couples TRBV3-1 (or the pseudogene TRBV3-2) to TRBJ2-7, with TRBD1 identical over 9 bases. Germline V CDR1 and CDR2: LGHDT, YNNKEL (reference sequence). The junction had 14 bases not matched to a gene; V was cut back by 7 bases and J by 4 bases. The CDR3 covers 16 residues. The CDR3 region has the DNA TGTGCCAGCATAGGTACCGACGGACAGGGGAGGTACGAGCAGTACTTC. This translates into CASIGTDGQGRYEQYF.

Only a few counts were recorded for this clone. The chain employs TRBV3-1 (or the pseudogene TRBV3-2) and TRBJ2-1; TRBD2 matches 15 bases. J gave up 0 bases and V 6 bases, and 6 bases lay outside the gene matches. The germline gives CDR1 LGHDT, CDR2 YNNKEL (reference sequence). CDR3 length: 18 amino acids. The CDR3 region is CASSLGLAGGSSYNEQFF. The CDR3 nucleotides read TGTGCCAGCAGTCTCGGACTAGCGGGGGGGAGCTCCTACAATGAGCAGTTCTTC.

V gene TRBV11-1 combines with J gene TRBJ2-3, with D perhaps TRBD2 (7 bases). CDR1 and CDR2 from the germline V gene are SGHAT and FQDESV (reference sequence). This CDR3 is built from 16 residues. V shed 0 bases and J shed 2 bases, with 12 bases lying between them. The CDR3 nucleotides are TGTGCCAGCAGCTTAGCGCGCGGGGGCCTCACAGATACGCAGTATTTT. Protein product: CASSLARGGLTDTQYF.

This chain connects TRBV10-3 to TRBJ2-7, with D possibly matching TRBD2 (6 bases). Trimming shortened V by 5 bases and J by 2 bases, and 10 bases separated the two germline ends. The CDR3 is made up of 13 amino acids. Germline values: CDR1 ENHRY, CDR2 SYGVKD. Here the CDR3 reads CAISRDFAYEQYF. The CDR3, as DNA: TGTGCCATCAGTCGGGACTTTGCCTACGAGCAGTACTTC.